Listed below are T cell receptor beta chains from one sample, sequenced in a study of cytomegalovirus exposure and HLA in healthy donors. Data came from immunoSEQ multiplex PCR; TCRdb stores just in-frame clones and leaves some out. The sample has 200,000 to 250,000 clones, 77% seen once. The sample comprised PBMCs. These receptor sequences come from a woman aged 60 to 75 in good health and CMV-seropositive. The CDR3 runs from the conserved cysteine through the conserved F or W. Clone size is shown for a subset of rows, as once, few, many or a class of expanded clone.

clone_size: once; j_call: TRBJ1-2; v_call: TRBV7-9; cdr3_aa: CASSFQARGEYGYTF
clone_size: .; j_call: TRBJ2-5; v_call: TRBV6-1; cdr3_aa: CASSVRGRETQYF
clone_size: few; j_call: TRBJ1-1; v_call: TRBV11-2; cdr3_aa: CASSLDPGNTEAFF
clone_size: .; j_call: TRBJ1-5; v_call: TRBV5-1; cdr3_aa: CASSPGQLSNQPQHF
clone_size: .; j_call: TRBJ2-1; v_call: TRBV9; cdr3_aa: CASSVVASGYNEQFF
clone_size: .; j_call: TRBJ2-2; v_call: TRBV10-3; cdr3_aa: CAIGDTGELFF
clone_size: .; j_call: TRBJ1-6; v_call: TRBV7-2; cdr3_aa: CASTLSDRQGPSYNSPLHF
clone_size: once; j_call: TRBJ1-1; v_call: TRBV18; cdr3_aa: CASSLAGGTEAFF
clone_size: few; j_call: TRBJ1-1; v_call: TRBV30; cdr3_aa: CAWSRENTEAFF
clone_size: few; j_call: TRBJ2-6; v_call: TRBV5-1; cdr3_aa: CASASDRGPPGANVLTF
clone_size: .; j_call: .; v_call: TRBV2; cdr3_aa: CASIRTGFEQYF
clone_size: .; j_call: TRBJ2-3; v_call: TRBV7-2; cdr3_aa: CASSVGSGRTDTQYF
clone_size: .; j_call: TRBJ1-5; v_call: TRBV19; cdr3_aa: CASSPYTGQLVSNQPQHF
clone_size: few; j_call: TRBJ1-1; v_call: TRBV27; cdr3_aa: CASAPGQNTEAFF
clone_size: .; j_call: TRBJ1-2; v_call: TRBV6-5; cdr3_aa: CASARDRATYGYTF
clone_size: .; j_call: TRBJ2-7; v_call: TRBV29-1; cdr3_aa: CSGAHTNYEQYF
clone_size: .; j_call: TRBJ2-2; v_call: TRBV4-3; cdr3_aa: CASRTGATGELFF
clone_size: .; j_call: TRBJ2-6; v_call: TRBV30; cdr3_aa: CAWSRGANVLTF
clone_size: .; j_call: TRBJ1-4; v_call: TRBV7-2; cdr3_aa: CASSYGSLSPSGKLFF
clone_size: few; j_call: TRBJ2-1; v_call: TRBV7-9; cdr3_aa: CASSSLAGIRHNEQFF